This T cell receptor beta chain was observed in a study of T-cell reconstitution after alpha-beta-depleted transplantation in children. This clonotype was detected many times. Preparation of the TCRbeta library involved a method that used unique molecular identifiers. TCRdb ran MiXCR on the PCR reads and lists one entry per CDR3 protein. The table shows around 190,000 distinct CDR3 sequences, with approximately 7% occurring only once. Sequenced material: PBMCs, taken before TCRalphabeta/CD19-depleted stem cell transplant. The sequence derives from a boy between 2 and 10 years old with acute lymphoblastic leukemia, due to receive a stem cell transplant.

CDR3 sequence: CAIESKAGGSTDTQYF. The CDR3 DNA reads as TGTGCCATCGAAAGTAAAGCGGGGGGGAGCACAGATACGCAGTATTTT. This chain joins TRBV10-3 and TRBJ2-3; 10 bases match TRBD2. V lost 8 bases, J lost 0 bases, and 8 bases stayed unmatched. Germline CDR1 is ENHRY and CDR2 is SYGVKD. This CDR3 region has 16 residues.